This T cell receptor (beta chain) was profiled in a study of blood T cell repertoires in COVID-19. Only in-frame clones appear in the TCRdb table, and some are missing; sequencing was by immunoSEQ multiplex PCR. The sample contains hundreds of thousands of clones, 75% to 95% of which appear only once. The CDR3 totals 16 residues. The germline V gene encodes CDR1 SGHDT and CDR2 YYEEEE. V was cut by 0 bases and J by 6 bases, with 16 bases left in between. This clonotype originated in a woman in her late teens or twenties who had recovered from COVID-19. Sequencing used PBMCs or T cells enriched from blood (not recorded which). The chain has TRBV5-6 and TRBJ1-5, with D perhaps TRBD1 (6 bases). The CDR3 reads CASSLAGQGFGQPQHF. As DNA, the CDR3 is TGTGCCAGCAGCTTGGCCGGGCAGGGGTTCGGTCAGCCCCAGCATTTT.